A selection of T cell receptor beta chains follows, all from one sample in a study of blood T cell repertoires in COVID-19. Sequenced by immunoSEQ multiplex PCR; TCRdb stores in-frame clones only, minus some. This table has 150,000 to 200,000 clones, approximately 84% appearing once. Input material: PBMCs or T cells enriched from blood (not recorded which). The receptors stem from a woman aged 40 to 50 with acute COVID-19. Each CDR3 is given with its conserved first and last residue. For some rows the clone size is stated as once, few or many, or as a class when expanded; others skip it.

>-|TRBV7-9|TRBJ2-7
CASSRGTSGILLGEQYF
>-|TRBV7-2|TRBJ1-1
CASSFLNTEAFF
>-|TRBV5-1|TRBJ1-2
CASSLGGRDYGYTF
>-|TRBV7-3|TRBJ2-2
CASSQIAGGPNTGELFF
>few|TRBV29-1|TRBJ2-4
CSVAQDNKNIQYF
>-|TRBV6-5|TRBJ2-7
CASSPLRGPYEQYF
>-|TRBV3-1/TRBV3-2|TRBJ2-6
CASSQSVAGDGANVLTF
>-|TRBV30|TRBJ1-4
CAWSPLDRGSEKLFF
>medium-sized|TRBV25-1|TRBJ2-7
CASSVAGGRGEQYF
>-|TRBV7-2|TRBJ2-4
CASSLAWLRDKNIQYF
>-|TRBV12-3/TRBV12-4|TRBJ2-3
CASRASDTQYF
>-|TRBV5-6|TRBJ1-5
CASSSGLNQPQHF
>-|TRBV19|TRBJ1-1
CASLMSGYTEAFF
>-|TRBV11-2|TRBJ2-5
CASSLDRRETQYF
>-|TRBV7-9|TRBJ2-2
CASSPPTGTNTGELFF
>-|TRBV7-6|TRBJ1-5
CASSLGQGRTEPQHF
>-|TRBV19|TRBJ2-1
CASSIGILAGGNNEQFF
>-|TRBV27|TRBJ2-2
CASAGRAGDNTGELFF
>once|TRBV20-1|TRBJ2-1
CSASSGSPFNEQFF
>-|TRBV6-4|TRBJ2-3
CASSETSGSADTQYF
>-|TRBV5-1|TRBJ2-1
CASRDDREFGEQFF
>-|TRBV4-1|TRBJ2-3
CASSLVGAPTDTQYF
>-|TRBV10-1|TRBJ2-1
CASSEELLAGASTYNEQFF
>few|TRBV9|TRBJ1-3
CASSGPEAMPGTIYF
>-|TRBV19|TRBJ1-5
CASSLTTAQPQHF
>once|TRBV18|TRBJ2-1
CASSPTIRRRDGRHNEQFF
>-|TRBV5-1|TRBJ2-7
CASSLEGASYEQYF